This TCR beta chain was profiled in a study of blood T cell repertoires in COVID-19. Study in general: COVID-19 samples from acute and convalescent phases originated in the United States, Italy and Spain. PBMCs, B-cell-depleted T cells, or T cells provided the cDNA or gDNA that made up the material.

Data came from immunoSEQ multiplex PCR; TCRdb stores just in-frame clones and leaves some out. The sample lists about 210,000 clones, roughly 85% occurring once. Seattle-derived patients entered the study during active infection and were followed longitudinally. The clonotype was recovered from a woman aged 65 to 85 with COVID-19, enrolled during active disease. The specimen sequenced was peripheral blood.

CDR3 region: CASSPRGGRVTRGYTF. The CDR3 DNA sequence: TGTGCCAGCAGCCCTCGGGGTGGAAGGGTGACGCGGGGCTACACCTTC. The chain recombines TRBV6-2 or TRBV6-3 with TRBJ1-2; D unclear. This CDR3 contains 16 residues. V was clipped by 6 bases and J by 8 bases, with 25 bases between them. Looked up from germline, CDR1 is MNHEY and CDR2 is SVGEGT.